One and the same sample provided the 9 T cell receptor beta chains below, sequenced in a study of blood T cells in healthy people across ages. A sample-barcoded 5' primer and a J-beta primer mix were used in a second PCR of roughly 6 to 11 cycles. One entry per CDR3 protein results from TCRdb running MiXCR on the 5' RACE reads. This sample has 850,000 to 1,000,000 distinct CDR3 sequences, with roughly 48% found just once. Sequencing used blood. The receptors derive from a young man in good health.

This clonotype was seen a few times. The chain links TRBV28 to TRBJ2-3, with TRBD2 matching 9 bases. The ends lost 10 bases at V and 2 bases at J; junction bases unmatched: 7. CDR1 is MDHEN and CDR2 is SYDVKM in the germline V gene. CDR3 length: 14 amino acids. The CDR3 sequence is CATRWTSATDTQYF. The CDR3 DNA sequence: TGTGCCACCCGTTGGACTAGCGCCACAGATACGCAGTATTTT.

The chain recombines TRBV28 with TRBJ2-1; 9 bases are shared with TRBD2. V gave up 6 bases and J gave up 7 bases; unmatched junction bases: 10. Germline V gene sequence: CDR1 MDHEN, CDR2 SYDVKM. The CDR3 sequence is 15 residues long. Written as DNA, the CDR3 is TGTGCCAGCAGGCTAGGGCTAGCGGGATATAATGAGCAGTTCTTC. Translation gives CASRLGLAGYNEQFF.

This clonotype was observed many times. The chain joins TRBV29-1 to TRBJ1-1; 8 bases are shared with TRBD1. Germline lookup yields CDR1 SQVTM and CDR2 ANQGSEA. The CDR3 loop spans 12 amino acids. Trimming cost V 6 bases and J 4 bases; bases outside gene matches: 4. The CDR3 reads CSVNRGGTEAFF. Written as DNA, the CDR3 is TGCAGCGTGAACAGGGGGGGCACTGAAGCTTTCTTT.

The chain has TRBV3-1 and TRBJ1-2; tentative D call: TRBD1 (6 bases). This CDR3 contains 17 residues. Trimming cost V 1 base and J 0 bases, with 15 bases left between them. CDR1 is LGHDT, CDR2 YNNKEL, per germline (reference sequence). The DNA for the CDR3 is TGTGCCAGCAGCCAAGCCCTCCCTCGGGACACTAACTATGGCTACACCTTC. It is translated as CASSQALPRDTNYGYTF.

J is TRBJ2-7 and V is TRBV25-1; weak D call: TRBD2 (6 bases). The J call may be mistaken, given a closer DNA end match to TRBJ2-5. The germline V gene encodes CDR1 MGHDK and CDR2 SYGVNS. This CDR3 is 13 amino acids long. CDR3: CASATGGGRTQYF. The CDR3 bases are TGTGCCAGTGCAACCGGGGGTGGAAGGACCCAGTACTTC.

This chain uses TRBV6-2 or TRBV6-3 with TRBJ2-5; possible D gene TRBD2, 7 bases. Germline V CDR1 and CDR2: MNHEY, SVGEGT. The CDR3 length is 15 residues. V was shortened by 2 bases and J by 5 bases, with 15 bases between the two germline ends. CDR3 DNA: TGTGCCAGCAGTTACAAGTGGGGGGGCCTCGAGACCCAGTACTTC. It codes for CASSYKWGGLETQYF.

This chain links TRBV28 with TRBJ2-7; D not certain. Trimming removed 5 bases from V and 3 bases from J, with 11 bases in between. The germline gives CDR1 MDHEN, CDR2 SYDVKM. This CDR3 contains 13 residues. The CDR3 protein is CASSAPNNYEQYF. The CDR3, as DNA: TGTGCCAGCAGTGCCCCGAACAACTACGAGCAGTACTTC.

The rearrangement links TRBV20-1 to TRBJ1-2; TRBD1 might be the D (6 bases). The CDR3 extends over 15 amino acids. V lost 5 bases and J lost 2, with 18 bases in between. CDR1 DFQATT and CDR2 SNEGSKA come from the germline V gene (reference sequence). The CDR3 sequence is CSAPTPDRRNYGYTF. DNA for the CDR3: TGCAGTGCTCCTACCCCCGACAGGCGCAACTATGGCTACACCTTC.

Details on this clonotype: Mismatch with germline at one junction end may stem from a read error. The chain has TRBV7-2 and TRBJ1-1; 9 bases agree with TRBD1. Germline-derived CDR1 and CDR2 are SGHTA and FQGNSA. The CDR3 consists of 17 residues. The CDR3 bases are TGTGCCAGCAGACCCGACAGGGGGACCCCCTCCGACACTGAAACTTTCTTT. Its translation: CASRPDRGTPSDTETFF.